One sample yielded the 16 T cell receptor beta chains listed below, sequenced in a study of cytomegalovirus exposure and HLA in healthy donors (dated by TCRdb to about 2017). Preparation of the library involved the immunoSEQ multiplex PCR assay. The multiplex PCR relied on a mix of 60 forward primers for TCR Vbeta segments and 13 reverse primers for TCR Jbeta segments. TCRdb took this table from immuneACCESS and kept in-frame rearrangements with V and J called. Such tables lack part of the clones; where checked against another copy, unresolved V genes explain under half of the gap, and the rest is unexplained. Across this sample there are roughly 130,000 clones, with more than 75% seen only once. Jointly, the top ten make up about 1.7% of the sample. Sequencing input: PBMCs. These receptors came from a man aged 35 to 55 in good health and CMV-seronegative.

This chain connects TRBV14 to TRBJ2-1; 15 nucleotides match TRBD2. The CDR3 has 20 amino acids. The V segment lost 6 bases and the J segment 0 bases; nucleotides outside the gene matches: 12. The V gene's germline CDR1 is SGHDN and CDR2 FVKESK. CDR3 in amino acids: CASRPTPGTSGGTSYNEQFF. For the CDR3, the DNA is TGTGCCAGCAGACCTACGCCCGGGACTAGCGGGGGGACCTCCTACAATGAGCAGTTCTTC.

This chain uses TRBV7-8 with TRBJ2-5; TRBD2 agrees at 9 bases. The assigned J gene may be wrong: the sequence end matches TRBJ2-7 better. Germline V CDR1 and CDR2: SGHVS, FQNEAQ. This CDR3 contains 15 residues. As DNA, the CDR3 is TGTGCCAGCCGGGGTAGGCGGGAGGGCCGCGACGAGCAGTACTTC. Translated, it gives CASRGRREGRDEQYF.

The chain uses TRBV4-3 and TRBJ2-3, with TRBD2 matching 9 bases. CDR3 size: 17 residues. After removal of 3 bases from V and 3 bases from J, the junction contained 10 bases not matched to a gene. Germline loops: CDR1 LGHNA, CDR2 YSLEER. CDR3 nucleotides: TGCGCCAGCAGCCAGGGGGGGGGAGCGGGGGGTACAGATACGCAGTATTTT. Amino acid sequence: CASSQGGGAGGTDTQYF.

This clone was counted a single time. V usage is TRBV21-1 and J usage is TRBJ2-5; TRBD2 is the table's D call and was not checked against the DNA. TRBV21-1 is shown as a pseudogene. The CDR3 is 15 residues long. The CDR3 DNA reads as TGTGCCAGCAGCAAACTAGCGGGGGTTGAAGAGACCCAGTACTTC. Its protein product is CASSKLAGVEETQYF.

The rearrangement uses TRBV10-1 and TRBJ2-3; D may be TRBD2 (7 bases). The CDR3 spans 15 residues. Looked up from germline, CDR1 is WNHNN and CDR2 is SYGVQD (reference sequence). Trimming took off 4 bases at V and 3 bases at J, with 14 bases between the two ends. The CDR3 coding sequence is TGCGCCAGCAGTGGCTTAGGGGGGGCGACAGATACGCAGTATTTT. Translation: CASSGLGGATDTQYF.

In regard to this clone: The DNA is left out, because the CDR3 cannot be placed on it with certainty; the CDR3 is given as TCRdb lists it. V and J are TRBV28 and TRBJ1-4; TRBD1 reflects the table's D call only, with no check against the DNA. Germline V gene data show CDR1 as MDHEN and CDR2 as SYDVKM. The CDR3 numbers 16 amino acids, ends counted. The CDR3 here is CASSSSAGTGHEKLFF.

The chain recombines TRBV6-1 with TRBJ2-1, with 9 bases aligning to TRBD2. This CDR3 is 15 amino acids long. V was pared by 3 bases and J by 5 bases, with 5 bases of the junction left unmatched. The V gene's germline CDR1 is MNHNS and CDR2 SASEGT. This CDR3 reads CASSEGLAGHNEQFF. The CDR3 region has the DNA TGTGCCAGCAGTGAGGGTCTAGCGGGGCACAATGAGCAGTTCTTC.

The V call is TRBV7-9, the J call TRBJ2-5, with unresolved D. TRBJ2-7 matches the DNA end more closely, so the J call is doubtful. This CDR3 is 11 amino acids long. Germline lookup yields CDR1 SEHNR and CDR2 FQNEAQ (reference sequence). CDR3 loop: CASSDNYEQYF. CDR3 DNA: TGTGCCAGCAGCGATAACTACGAGCAGTACTTC.

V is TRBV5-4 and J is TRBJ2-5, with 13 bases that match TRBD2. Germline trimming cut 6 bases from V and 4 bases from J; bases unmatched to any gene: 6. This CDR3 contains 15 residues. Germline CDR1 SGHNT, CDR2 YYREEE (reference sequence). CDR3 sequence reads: CASTKGLAGRETQYF. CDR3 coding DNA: TGTGCCAGCACCAAGGGACTAGCGGGAAGAGAGACCCAGTACTTC. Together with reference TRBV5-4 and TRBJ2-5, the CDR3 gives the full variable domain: ETGVTQSPTHLIKTRGQQVTLRCSSQSGHNTVSWYQQALGQGPQFIFQYYREEENGRGNFPPRFSGLQFPNYSSELNVNALELDDSALYLCASTKGLAGRETQYFGPGTRLLVL.

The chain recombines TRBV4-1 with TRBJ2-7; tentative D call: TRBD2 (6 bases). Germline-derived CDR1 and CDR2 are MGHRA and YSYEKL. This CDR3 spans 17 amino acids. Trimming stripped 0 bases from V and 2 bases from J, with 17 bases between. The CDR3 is CASSQDWEAGRTYEQYF. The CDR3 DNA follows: TGCGCCAGCAGCCAAGATTGGGAGGCAGGGCGGACCTACGAGCAGTACTTC.

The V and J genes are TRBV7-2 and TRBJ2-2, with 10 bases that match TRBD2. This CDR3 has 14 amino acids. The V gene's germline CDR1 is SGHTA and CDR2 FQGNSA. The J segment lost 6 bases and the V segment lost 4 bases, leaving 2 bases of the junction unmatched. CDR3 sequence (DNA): TGTGCCAGCAGCTCTAGCGGGGGAGCCGGGGAGCTGTTTTTT. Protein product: CASSSSGGAGELFF.

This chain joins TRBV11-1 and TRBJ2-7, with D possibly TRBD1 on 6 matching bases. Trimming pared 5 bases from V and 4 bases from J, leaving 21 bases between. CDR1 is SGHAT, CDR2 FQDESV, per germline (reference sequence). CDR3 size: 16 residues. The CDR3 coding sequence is TGTGCCAGCAGCGCCCGGGACATACGGGGCGTGTACGAGCAGTACTTC. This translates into CASSARDIRGVYEQYF.

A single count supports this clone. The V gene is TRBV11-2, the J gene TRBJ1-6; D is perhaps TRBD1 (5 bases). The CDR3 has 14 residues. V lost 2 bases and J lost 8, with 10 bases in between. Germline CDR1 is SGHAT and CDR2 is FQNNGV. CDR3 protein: CASSLSGFYSPLHF. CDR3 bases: TGTGCCAGCAGCTTATCAGGGTTTTATTCACCCCTCCACTTT.

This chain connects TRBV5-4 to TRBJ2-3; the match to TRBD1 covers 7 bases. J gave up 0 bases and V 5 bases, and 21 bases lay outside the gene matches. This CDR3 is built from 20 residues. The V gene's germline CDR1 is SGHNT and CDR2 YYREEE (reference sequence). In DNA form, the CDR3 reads TGTGCCAGCAGTTGGCCGGGACAGATAGGGCATCATAGAAGCACAGATACGCAGTATTTT. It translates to CASSWPGQIGHHRSTDTQYF. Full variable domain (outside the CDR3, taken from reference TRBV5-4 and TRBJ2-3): ETGVTQSPTHLIKTRGQQVTLRCSSQSGHNTVSWYQQALGQGPQFIFQYYREEENGRGNFPPRFSGLQFPNYSSELNVNALELDDSALYLCASSWPGQIGHHRSTDTQYFGPGTRLTVL.

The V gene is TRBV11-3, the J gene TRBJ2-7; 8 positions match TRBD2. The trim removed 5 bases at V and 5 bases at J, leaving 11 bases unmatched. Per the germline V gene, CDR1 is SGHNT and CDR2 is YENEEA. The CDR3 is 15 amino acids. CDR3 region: CASSPAAGDGHEQYF. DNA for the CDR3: TGTGCCAGCAGCCCAGCAGCGGGAGATGGGCACGAGCAGTACTTC.

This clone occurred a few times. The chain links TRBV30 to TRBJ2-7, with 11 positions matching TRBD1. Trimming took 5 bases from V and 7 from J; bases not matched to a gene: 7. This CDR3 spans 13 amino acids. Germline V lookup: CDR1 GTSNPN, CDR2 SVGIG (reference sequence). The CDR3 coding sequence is TGTGCCTGGGGTAGGGACAGGGGGGTTGAGCAGTACTTC. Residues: CAWGRDRGVEQYF.